The rows below give T cell receptor beta chains drawn from one sample of a study of T cell changes during pregnancy in multiple sclerosis. Profiling relied on immunoSEQ multiplex PCR, and the TCRdb table lists in-frame clones only, not all of them. The table records 69,000 or so clones, just over 90% of them present only once. Source: peripheral blood, taken in the third trimester of pregnancy. Receptor source: a female donor with multiple sclerosis, enrolled in a pregnancy study. Both conserved end residues are part of each CDR3. A D gene is named only where the DNA matches it firmly. Clone sizes are given selectively: once, few, many, or a class where the clone is expanded.

>TRBJ2-7|TRBV11-1|-|TRBD1
CASSWDRAEQYF
TGTGCCAGCAGCTGGGACAGGGCCGAGCAGTACTTC
>TRBJ1-1|TRBV19|once|TRBD1
CASSTVPGQGTEAFF
TGTGCCAGTAGTACCGTCCCGGGACAGGGCACTGAAGCTTTCTTT
>TRBJ2-7|TRBV6-5|few|-
CASRGVGYEQYF
TGTGCCAGCCGGGGTGTGGGCTACGAGCAGTACTTC
>TRBJ2-7|TRBV5-5|-|-
CASRGATYEQYF
TGTGCCAGCCGGGGGGCCACCTACGAGCAGTACTTC
>TRBJ2-5|TRBV29-1|-|TRBD2
CSVLAGGHQETQYF
TGCAGCGTTTTAGCGGGGGGCCACCAAGAGACCCAGTACTTC
>TRBJ1-2|TRBV5-4|-|-
CASSLGARTGINYGYTF
TGTGCCAGCAGCTTGGGGGCCCGTACAGGGATTAACTATGGCTACACCTTC
>TRBJ1-2|TRBV7-2|-|-
CASSSGLRSNYGYTF
TGTGCCAGCAGCTCAGGACTGAGATCAAACTATGGCTACACCTTC
>TRBJ2-7|TRBV6-5|-|TRBD1
CASSNGDRARYF
TGTGCCAGCAGTAACGGGGACAGGGCTCGGTACTTC
>TRBJ1-2|TRBV5-1|-|-
CASSADISRSGYTF
TGCGCCAGCAGCGCGGACATCTCCCGCTCTGGCTACACCTTC
>TRBJ2-2|TRBV6-1|-|-
CASSEAAETGELFF
TGTGCCAGCAGTGAGGCGGCAGAGACCGGGGAGCTGTTTTTT
>TRBJ2-5|TRBV19|-|-
CASSLAATETQYF
TGTGCCAGTAGTCTCGCAGCGACGGAGACCCAGTACTTC
>TRBJ1-4|TRBV27|-|-
CASSWDAGEKLFF
TGTGCCAGCAGTTGGGATGCGGGTGAAAAACTGTTTTTT
>TRBJ1-2|TRBV30|-|-
CAWVLGGSNDYGYTF
TGTGCCTGGGTCTTGGGGGGTAGTAATGACTATGGCTACACCTTC
>TRBJ1-6|TRBV9|once|TRBD1
CASSPGQGALTLHF
TGTGCCAGCAGTCCGGGACAGGGGGCTTTAACCCTCCACTTT
>TRBJ2-3|TRBV6-4|few|-
CASSDSAGTDTQYF
TGTGCCAGCAGTGATAGCGCGGGCACAGATACGCAGTATTTT